These T cell receptor beta chains were read from a single sample in a study of blood T cell repertoires in COVID-19. Method: immunoSEQ multiplex PCR; TCRdb's copy keeps in-frame clones and lacks some. The sample shows a few hundred thousand clones, 75% to 90% of them seen only once. The sample consisted of PBMCs or T cells enriched from blood (not recorded which). These receptor sequences come from a woman aged 45 to 65 who had recovered from COVID-19. CDR3s include the opening cysteine and the closing phenylalanine or tryptophan. The order of the fields is J gene, V gene, clone size, D gene, CDR3 DNA, CDR3 protein. A D gene is named only where the DNA matches it firmly. Not all rows give a size; the values are once, few, many and, for expanded clones, a class.

J gene: TRBJ2-1
V gene: TRBV7-2
clone size: NA
D gene: NA
CDR3 DNA: TGTGCCGGCAGCCCACGGGACTTGAACTACAATGAGCAGTTCTTC
CDR3 protein: CAGSPRDLNYNEQFF

J gene: TRBJ1-1
V gene: TRBV27
clone size: NA
D gene: NA
CDR3 DNA: TGTGCCAGCAGTTTATCCGGCAGGTCGTACACTGAAGCTTTCTTT
CDR3 protein: CASSLSGRSYTEAFF

J gene: TRBJ1-5
V gene: TRBV5-6
clone size: NA
D gene: NA
CDR3 DNA: TGTGCCAGCAGCTTCAGTGATAGCAATCAGCCCCAGCATTTT
CDR3 protein: CASSFSDSNQPQHF

J gene: TRBJ1-2
V gene: TRBV28
clone size: NA
D gene: TRBD1
CDR3 DNA: TGTGCCAGCAGTTCCCGACAGGGATGGTATGGCTACACCTTC
CDR3 protein: CASSSRQGWYGYTF

J gene: TRBJ1-2
V gene: TRBV2
clone size: NA
D gene: NA
CDR3 DNA: TGTGCCAGCAGTTTAGTGGAGGGTTCGGGCTACACCTTC
CDR3 protein: CASSLVEGSGYTF

J gene: TRBJ2-7
V gene: TRBV7-6
clone size: NA
D gene: NA
CDR3 DNA: TGTGCCAGCAGCTTAGGGGGAGCCTTAACCTACGAGCAGTACTTC
CDR3 protein: CASSLGGALTYEQYF

J gene: TRBJ2-1
V gene: TRBV11-3
clone size: NA
D gene: TRBD1
CDR3 DNA: TGTGCCAGCAGCCCCACGGGCAGGGGGCCACTAAACTACAATGAGCAGTTCTTC
CDR3 protein: CASSPTGRGPLNYNEQFF

J gene: TRBJ1-4
V gene: TRBV7-9
clone size: NA
D gene: NA
CDR3 DNA: TGTGCCAGCAGCTTAGATCAGTTTGCAACTAATGAAAAACTGTTTTTT
CDR3 protein: CASSLDQFATNEKLFF

J gene: TRBJ2-7
V gene: TRBV29-1
clone size: NA
D gene: TRBD2
CDR3 DNA: TGCAGCGTCGGGACTAGCGGGACCGGCGAGCAGTACTTC
CDR3 protein: CSVGTSGTGEQYF

J gene: TRBJ1-2
V gene: TRBV12-3/TRBV12-4
clone size: NA
D gene: NA
CDR3 DNA: TGTGCCAGCAGCGAAACCACAGGGAGCGGCTACACCTTC
CDR3 protein: CASSETTGSGYTF

J gene: TRBJ1-2
V gene: TRBV4-1
clone size: NA
D gene: TRBD1
CDR3 DNA: TGCGCCAGCAGCCAAGCCCGACAGGGGGCAAGTGGCTACACCTTC
CDR3 protein: CASSQARQGASGYTF

J gene: TRBJ1-4
V gene: TRBV28
clone size: NA
D gene: TRBD1
CDR3 DNA: TGTGCCAGCAGTTCCAACCCAGGGGGAAGGAACGAAAAACTGTTTTTT
CDR3 protein: CASSSNPGGRNEKLFF

J gene: TRBJ2-5
V gene: TRBV11-2
clone size: NA
D gene: NA
CDR3 DNA: TGTGCCAGCAGCCCCCCGGCATCTAGAGAGACCCAGTACTTC
CDR3 protein: CASSPPASRETQYF

J gene: TRBJ2-1
V gene: TRBV6-6
clone size: NA
D gene: NA
CDR3 DNA: TGTGCCAGCAGTTACTCGATGGAGGCACGGGAGTTCTTC
CDR3 protein: CASSYSMEAREFF

J gene: TRBJ2-7
V gene: TRBV6-6
clone size: NA
D gene: TRBD1
CDR3 DNA: TGTGCCAGCAGTTATTCGACAGGGGAGCAGTACTTC
CDR3 protein: CASSYSTGEQYF

J gene: TRBJ2-1
V gene: TRBV11-2
clone size: NA
D gene: NA
CDR3 DNA: TGTGCCAGCAGCTTAGGGTCGAGCGGCAGCTCCTACAATGAGCAGTTCTTC
CDR3 protein: CASSLGSSGSSYNEQFF

J gene: TRBJ1-6
V gene: TRBV6-1
clone size: NA
D gene: TRBD1
CDR3 DNA: TGTGCCAGCAGTGATGGGACAGCTAGGACATCACCCCTCCACTTT
CDR3 protein: CASSDGTARTSPLHF

J gene: TRBJ2-2
V gene: TRBV5-4
clone size: NA
D gene: NA
CDR3 DNA: TGTGCCAGCAGCCTAACCTTGACAGGGAACACCGGGGAGCTGTTTTTT
CDR3 protein: CASSLTLTGNTGELFF

J gene: TRBJ1-1
V gene: TRBV3-1/TRBV3-2
clone size: NA
D gene: NA
CDR3 DNA: TGTGCCAGCAGCCATACACAGGGATACACTGAAGCTTTCTTT
CDR3 protein: CASSHTQGYTEAFF

J gene: TRBJ2-5
V gene: TRBV28
clone size: NA
D gene: NA
CDR3 DNA: TGTGCCAGCAGCTTAACACGGCGGGAGACCCAGTACTTC
CDR3 protein: CASSLTRRETQYF

J gene: TRBJ2-3
V gene: TRBV7-9
clone size: NA
D gene: NA
CDR3 DNA: TGTGCCTCATCACGGGCAGGGAGCACAGATACGCAGTATTTT
CDR3 protein: CASSRAGSTDTQYF

J gene: TRBJ1-5
V gene: TRBV5-1
clone size: NA
D gene: NA
CDR3 DNA: TGCGCCAGCAGCTTGGATCACAGGGACAATCAGCCCCAGCATTTT
CDR3 protein: CASSLDHRDNQPQHF

J gene: TRBJ2-7
V gene: TRBV5-1
clone size: NA
D gene: TRBD2
CDR3 DNA: TGCGCCAGCAGCTTGTCGGGAGGGCCTGCTGCCGAGCAGTACTTC
CDR3 protein: CASSLSGGPAAEQYF

J gene: TRBJ1-4
V gene: TRBV2
clone size: NA
D gene: NA
CDR3 DNA: TGTGCCAGCAGTGAATTCCGGGACATAGCAACTAATGAAAAACTGTTTTTT
CDR3 protein: CASSEFRDIATNEKLFF

J gene: TRBJ1-1
V gene: TRBV5-5
clone size: NA
D gene: TRBD1
CDR3 DNA: TGTGCCAGCAGCTTGGGGGACAGGGGAAGAACTGAAGCTTTCTTT
CDR3 protein: CASSLGDRGRTEAFF

J gene: TRBJ2-2
V gene: TRBV6-4
clone size: NA
D gene: NA
CDR3 DNA: TGTGCCAGCAGTCCGGGACAAAACACCGGGGAGCTGTTTTTT
CDR3 protein: CASSPGQNTGELFF

J gene: TRBJ2-3
V gene: TRBV10-3
clone size: NA
D gene: NA
CDR3 DNA: TGTGCCATCAGGGGGGGACTCGGGGGAGCGGATACGCAGTATTTT
CDR3 protein: CAIRGGLGGADTQYF

J gene: TRBJ2-5
V gene: TRBV5-4
clone size: NA
D gene: TRBD2
CDR3 DNA: TGTGCCAGCAGCGCCCCGTCGGGGGGGGCCGAGACCCAGTACTTC
CDR3 protein: CASSAPSGGAETQYF

J gene: TRBJ1-5
V gene: TRBV4-1
clone size: NA
D gene: NA
CDR3 DNA: TGCGCCAGCAGCCAAGAGTGGGGGGAACAGCCCCAGCATTTT
CDR3 protein: CASSQEWGEQPQHF

J gene: TRBJ2-7
V gene: TRBV9
clone size: NA
D gene: TRBD2
CDR3 DNA: TGTGCCAGCAGCGGGGGACTAGCGGGAGGCTACGAGCAGTACTTC
CDR3 protein: CASSGGLAGGYEQYF

J gene: TRBJ1-5
V gene: TRBV21-1
clone size: NA
D gene: NA
CDR3 DNA: TGTGCCAGCAGCAAAGTACGTGTTTATCCCAACACAGGGTATAGTCAGCCCCAGCATTTT
CDR3 protein: CASSKVRVYPNTGYSQPQHF

J gene: TRBJ2-2
V gene: TRBV9
clone size: NA
D gene: TRBD1
CDR3 DNA: TGTGCCAGCAGCGTAGGGCAGGGGGCCTACACCGGGGAGCTGTTTTTT
CDR3 protein: CASSVGQGAYTGELFF

J gene: TRBJ1-1
V gene: TRBV27
clone size: NA
D gene: NA
CDR3 DNA: TGTGCCAGCAGTCTCCTTGGGGGGAGTGTTGACGCTTTCTTT
CDR3 protein: CASSLLGGSVDAFF

J gene: TRBJ1-2
V gene: TRBV12-3/TRBV12-4
clone size: few
D gene: NA
CDR3 DNA: TGTGCCAGCAGCCCCCGGCCGGGGGGCTACACCTTC
CDR3 protein: CASSPRPGGYTF

J gene: TRBJ1-2
V gene: TRBV7-2
clone size: NA
D gene: NA
CDR3 DNA: TGTGCCAGCAGCTTAGGTCCAGGGATGAACTATGGCTACACCTTC
CDR3 protein: CASSLGPGMNYGYTF

J gene: TRBJ2-5
V gene: TRBV29-1
clone size: NA
D gene: TRBD1
CDR3 DNA: TGCAGCGTTACAGGGGGTCAAGAGACCCAGTACTTC
CDR3 protein: CSVTGGQETQYF

J gene: TRBJ1-2
V gene: TRBV4-2
clone size: NA
D gene: NA
CDR3 DNA: TGTGCCAGCAGCCAAGATGGAGTCTATGGCTACACCTTC
CDR3 protein: CASSQDGVYGYTF

J gene: TRBJ2-1
V gene: TRBV10-3
clone size: NA
D gene: NA
CDR3 DNA: TGTGCCACCGGCGGTAGACTCCTAAATGAGCAGTTCTTC
CDR3 protein: CATGGRLLNEQFF

J gene: TRBJ2-5
V gene: TRBV18
clone size: NA
D gene: TRBD2
CDR3 DNA: TGTGCCAGCTCACCCGAATTACTAGCGGGAGGAGGGGAGACCCAGTACTTC
CDR3 protein: CASSPELLAGGGETQYF

J gene: TRBJ2-5
V gene: TRBV6-5
clone size: NA
D gene: NA
CDR3 DNA: TGTGCCAGCAGTTACCCTCTAGGGGCCCAGTACTTC
CDR3 protein: CASSYPLGAQYF